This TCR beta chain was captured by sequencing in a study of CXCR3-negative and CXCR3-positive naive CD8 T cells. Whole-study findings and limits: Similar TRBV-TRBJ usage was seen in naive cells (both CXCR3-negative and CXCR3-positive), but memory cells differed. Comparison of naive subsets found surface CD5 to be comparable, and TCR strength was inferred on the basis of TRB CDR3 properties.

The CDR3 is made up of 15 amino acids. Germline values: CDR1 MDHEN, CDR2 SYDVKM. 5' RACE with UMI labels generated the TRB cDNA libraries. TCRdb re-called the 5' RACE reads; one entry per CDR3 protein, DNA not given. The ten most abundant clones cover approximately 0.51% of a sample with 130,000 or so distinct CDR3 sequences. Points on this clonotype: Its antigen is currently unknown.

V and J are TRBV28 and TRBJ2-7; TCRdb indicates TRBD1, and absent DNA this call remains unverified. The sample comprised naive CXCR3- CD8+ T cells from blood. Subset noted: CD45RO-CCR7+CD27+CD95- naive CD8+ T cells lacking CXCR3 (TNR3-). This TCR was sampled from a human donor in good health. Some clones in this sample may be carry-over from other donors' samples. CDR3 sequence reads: CASSFASRELAEQYF.